The 2 T cell receptor beta chains below were found in one sample sequenced in a study of blood T cell repertoires in COVID-19. Only in-frame clones appear in the TCRdb table, and some are missing; sequencing was by immunoSEQ multiplex PCR. Of 75,000 to 100,000 clones in the sample, about four fifths are singletons; the top ten hold roughly 9.8%. The source material was peripheral blood. These TCRs come from a woman of 80 years or more with acute or convalescent COVID-19.

The chain combines TRBV7-9 with TRBJ1-5, with D possibly being TRBD1 (6 bases). Germline V gene lookup returns CDR1 SEHNR and CDR2 FQNEAQ (reference sequence). V dropped 1 base and J dropped 3 bases, with 10 bases sitting between them. The CDR3 loop spans 15 amino acids. CDR3 sequence (DNA): TGTGCCAGCAGCTTAGTCCCAGGGGCCAATCAGCCCCAGCATTTT. Protein sequence: CASSLVPGANQPQHF.

This rearrangement joins TRBV5-4 to TRBJ2-1; D not certain. V lost 0 bases and J lost 6, with 7 bases in between. Germline V gives CDR1 SGHNT, CDR2 YYREEE (reference sequence). The CDR3 sequence is 13 residues long. The chain's CDR3 is CASSLVGGNEQFF. The DNA of the CDR3 is TGTGCCAGCAGCTTGGTCGGCGGCAATGAGCAGTTCTTC.